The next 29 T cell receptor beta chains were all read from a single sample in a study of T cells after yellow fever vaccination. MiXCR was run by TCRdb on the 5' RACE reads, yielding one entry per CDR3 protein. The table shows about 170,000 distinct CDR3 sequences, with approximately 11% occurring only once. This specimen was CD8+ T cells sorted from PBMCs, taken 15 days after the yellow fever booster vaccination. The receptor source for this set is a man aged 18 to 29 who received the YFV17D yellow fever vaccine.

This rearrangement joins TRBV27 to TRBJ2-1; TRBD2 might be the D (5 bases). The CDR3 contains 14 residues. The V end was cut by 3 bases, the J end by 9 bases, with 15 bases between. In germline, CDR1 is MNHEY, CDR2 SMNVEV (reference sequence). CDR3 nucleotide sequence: TGTGCCAGCAGTTTGGGCGGAGGTGATGGTGAGCAGTTCTTC. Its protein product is CASSLGGGDGEQFF.

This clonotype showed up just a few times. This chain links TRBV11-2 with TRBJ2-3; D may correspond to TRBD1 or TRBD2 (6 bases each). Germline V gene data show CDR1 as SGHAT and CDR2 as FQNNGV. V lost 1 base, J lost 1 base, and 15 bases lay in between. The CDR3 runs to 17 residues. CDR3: CASSLVGGLMRTDTQYF. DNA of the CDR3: TGTGCCAGCAGCTTAGTAGGGGGGCTCATGCGCACAGATACGCAGTATTTT.

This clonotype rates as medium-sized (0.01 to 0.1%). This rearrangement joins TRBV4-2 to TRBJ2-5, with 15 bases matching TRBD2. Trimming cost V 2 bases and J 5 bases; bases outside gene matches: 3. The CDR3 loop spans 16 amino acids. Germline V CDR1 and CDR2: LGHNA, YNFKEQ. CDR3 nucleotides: TGTGCCAGCAGCCAAACCGGGACTAGCGGGGGGGAGACCCAGTACTTC. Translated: CASSQTGTSGGETQYF.

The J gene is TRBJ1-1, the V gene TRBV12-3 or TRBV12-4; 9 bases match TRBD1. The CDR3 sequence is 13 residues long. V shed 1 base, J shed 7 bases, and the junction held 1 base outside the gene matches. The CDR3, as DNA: TGTGCCAGCAGTTTAGGGACAGGGGTTGAAGCTTTCTTT. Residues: CASSLGTGVEAFF.

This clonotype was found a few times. The DNA for the CDR3 is TGCGCCAGCAGCCAAGATGGATCCCTTCAGGAGACAGATACGCAGTATTTT. Amino acid sequence: CASSQDGSLQETDTQYF. The gene calls are TRBV4-1 and TRBJ2-3, with no clear D. The germline V and J ends were trimmed by 0 bases and 3 bases, with 16 bases remaining between them. The CDR3 is 17 residues long. From germline, CDR1 is MGHRA and CDR2 YSYEKL.

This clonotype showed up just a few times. CDR3 nucleotides: TGCGCCAGCAGCTTGGGGGGCTTGGGTTACGAGCAGTACGTC. It translates to CASSLGGLGYEQYV. The V call is TRBV5-1, the J call TRBJ2-7; TRBD1 is a possible D gene (5 bases). CDR1 is SGHRS and CDR2 is YFSETQ in the germline V gene. V lost 0 bases and J 4 bases, leaving 11 bases between the germline ends. The CDR3 consists of 14 residues.

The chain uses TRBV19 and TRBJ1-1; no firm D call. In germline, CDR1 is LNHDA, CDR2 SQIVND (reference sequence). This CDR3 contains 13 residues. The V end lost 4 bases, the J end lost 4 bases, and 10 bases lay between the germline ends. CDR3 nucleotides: TGTGCCAGTAGTACTAAGCTGGGCACTGAAGCTTTCTTT. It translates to CASSTKLGTEAFF.

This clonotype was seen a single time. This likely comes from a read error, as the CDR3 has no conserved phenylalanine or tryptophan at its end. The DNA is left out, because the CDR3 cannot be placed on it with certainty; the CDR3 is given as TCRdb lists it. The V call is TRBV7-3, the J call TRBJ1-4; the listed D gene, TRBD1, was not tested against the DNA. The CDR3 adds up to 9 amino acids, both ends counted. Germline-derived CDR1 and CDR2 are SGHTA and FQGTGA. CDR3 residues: CASSVQGLG.

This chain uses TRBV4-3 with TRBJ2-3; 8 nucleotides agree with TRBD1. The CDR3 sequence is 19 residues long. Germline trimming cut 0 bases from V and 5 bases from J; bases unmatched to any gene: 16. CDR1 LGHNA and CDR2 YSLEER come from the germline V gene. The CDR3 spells CASSQERFQIRGREDTQYF. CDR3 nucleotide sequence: TGCGCCAGCAGCCAAGAAAGGTTTCAGATCAGGGGGCGAGAAGATACGCAGTATTTT.

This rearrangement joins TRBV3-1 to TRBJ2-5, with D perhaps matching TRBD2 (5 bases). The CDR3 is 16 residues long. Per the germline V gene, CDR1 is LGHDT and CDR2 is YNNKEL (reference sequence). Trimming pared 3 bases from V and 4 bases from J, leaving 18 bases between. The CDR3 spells CASSHLDSATGETQYF. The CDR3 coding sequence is TGTGCCAGCAGCCACCTGGACTCCGCCACGGGAGAGACCCAGTACTTC.

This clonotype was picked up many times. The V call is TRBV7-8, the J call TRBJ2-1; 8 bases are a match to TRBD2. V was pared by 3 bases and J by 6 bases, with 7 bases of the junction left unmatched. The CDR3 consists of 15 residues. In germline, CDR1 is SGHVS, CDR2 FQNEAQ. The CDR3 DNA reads TGTGCCAGCAGCTTGAATACGGGGGGGCTCAATGAGCAGTTCTTC. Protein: CASSLNTGGLNEQFF.

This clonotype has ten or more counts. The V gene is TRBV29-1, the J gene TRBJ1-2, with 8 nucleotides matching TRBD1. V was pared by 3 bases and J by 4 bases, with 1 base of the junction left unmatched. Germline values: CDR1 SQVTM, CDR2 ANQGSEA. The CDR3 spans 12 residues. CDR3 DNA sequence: TGCAGCGTTGAGGACAGGGCCTATGGCTACACCTTC. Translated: CSVEDRAYGYTF.

The CDR3 nucleotides are TGTGCCAGCAGCGTGGGACTAGCGGTCAGGGAGACCCAGTACTTC. The encoded protein is CASSVGLAVRETQYF. V usage is TRBV9 and J usage is TRBJ2-5; 11 nucleotides agree with TRBD2. Germline CDR1 reads SGDLS; CDR2 reads YYNGEE. V shed 2 bases and J 5 bases; nucleotides not matched to a gene: 5. CDR3 length equals 15 residues. Using reference TRBV9 and TRBJ2-5 for the parts outside the CDR3, the full variable domain is DSGVTQTPKHLITATGQRVTLRCSPRSGDLSVYWYQQSLDQGLQFLIQYYNGEERAKGNILERFSAQQFPDLHSELNLSSLELGDSALYFCASSVGLAVRETQYFGPGTRLLVL.

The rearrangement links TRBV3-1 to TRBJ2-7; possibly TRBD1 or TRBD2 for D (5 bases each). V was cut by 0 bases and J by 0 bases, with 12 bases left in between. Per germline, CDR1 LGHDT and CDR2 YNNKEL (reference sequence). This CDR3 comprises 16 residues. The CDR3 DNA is TGTGCCAGCAGCCAAGACTCGGGGACCCCCTCCTACGAGCAGTACTTC. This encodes CASSQDSGTPSYEQYF.

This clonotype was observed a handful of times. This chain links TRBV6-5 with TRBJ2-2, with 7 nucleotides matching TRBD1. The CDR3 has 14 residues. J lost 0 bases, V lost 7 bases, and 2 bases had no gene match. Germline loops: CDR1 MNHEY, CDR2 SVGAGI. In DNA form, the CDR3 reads TGTGCCAGCACCGGGACAGCGAACACCGGGGAGCTGTTTTTT. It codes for CASTGTANTGELFF.

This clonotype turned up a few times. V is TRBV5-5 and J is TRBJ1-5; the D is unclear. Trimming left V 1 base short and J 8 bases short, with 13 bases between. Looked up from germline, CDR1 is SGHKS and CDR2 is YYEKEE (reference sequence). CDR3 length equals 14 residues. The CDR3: CASSLTPPRKPQHF. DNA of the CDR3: TGTGCCAGCAGCTTGACGCCTCCCCGGAAGCCCCAGCATTTT.

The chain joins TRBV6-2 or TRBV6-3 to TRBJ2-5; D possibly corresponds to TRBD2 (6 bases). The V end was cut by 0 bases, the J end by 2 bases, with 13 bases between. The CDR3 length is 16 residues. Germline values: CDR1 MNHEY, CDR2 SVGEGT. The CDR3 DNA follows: TGTGCCAGCAGTTACTCGGTTAGCGGCAGGCAAGAGACCCAGTACTTC. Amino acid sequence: CASSYSVSGRQETQYF.

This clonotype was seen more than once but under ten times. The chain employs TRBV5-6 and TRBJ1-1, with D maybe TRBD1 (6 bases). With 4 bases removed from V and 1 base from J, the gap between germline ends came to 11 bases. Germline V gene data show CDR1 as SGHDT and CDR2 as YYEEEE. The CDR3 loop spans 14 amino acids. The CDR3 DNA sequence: TGTGCCAGCAGCCCGATGACAGGGAACACTGAAGCTTTCTTT. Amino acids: CASSPMTGNTEAFF.

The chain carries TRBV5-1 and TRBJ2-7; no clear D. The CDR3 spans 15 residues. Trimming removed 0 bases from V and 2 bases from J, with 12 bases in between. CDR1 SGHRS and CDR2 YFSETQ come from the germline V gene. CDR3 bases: TGCGCCAGCAGCTTGGATTTGCTCAGGACCTACGAGCAGTACTTC. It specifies CASSLDLLRTYEQYF.

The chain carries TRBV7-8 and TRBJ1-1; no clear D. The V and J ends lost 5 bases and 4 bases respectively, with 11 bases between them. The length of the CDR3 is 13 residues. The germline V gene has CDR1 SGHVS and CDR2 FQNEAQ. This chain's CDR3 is CASSGSRVTEAFF. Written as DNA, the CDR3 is TGTGCCAGCAGCGGATCCCGGGTCACTGAAGCTTTCTTT.

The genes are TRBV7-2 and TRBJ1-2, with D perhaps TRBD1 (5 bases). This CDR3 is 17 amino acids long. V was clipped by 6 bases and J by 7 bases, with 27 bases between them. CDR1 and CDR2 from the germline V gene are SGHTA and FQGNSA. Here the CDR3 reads CASSPRTYTLKGFGYTF. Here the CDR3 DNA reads TGTGCCAGCAGTCCCAGGACGTATACTCTGAAGGGGTTTGGCTACACCTTC.

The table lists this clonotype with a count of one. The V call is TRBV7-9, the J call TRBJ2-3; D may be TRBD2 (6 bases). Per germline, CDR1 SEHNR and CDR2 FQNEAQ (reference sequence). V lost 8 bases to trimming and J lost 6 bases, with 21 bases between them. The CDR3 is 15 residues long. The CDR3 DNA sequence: TGTGCCAGCCCCCCGGAACTAGCTGTGGTGGATACGCAGTATTTT. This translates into CASPPELAVVDTQYF.

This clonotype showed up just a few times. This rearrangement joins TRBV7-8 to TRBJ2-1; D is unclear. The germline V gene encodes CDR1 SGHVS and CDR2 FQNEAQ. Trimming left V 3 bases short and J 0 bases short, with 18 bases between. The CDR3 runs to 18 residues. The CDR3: CASSFASPLRHSYNEQFF. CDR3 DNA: TGTGCCAGCAGCTTCGCCAGCCCTTTACGACACTCCTACAATGAGCAGTTCTTC.

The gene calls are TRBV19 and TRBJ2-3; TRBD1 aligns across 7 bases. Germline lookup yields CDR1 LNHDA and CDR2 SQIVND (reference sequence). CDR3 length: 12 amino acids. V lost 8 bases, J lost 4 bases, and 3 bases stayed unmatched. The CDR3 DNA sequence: TGTGCCAGTGGGACAGCCCCAGATACGCAGTATTTT. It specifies CASGTAPDTQYF. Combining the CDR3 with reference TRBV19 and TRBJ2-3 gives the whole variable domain DGGITQSPKYLFRKEGQNVTLSCEQNLNHDAMYWYRQDPGQGLRLIYYSQIVNDFQKGDIAEGYSVSREKKESFPLTVTSAQKNPTAFYLCASGTAPDTQYFGPGTRLTVL.

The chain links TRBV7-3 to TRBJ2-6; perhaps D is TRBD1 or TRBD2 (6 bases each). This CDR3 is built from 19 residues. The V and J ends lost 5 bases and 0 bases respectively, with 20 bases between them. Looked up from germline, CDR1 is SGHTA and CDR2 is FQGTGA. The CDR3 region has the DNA TGTGCCAGCAGCGACCCGTGGGGGGCCCACCTCTCTGGGGCCAACGTCCTGACTTTC. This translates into CASSDPWGAHLSGANVLTF.

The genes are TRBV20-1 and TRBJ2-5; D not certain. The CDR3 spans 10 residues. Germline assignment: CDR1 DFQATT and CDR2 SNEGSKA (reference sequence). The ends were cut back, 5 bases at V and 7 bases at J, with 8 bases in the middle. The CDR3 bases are TGCAGTGCTGGAAGGTGGACCCAGTACTTC. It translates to CSAGRWTQYF.

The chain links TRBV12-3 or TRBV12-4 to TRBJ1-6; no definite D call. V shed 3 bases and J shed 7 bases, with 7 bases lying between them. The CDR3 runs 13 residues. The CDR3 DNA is TGTGCCAGCAGTTTCCGCGGAAATTCACCCCTCCACTTT. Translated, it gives CASSFRGNSPLHF.

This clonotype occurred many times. The DNA for the CDR3 is TGTGCCAGCTCACCTTCCTCGGGGGTCGACTACGAGCAGTACTTC. Residues: CASSPSSGVDYEQYF. The V gene is TRBV18, the J gene TRBJ2-7, with D perhaps matching TRBD2 (6 bases). The CDR3 has 15 residues. V lost 3 bases to trimming and J lost 3 bases, with 15 bases between them. CDR1 KGHSH and CDR2 LQKENI come from the germline V gene.

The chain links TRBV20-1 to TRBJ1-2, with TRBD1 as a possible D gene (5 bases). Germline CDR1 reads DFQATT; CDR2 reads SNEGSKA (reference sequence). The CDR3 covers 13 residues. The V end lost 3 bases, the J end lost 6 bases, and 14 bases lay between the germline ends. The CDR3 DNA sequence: TGCAGTGCTAGGAGGCCAGGGCAGGATGGCTACACCTTC. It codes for CSARRPGQDGYTF.